These 24 T cell receptor beta chains came from one sample sequenced in a study of control samples from healthy donors and cancer patients. Measured with immunoSEQ multiplex PCR; TCRdb has only the in-frame clones, and not every one. The profile shows 130,000 or so clones, 80% to 90% of them singletons. The source material was blood. The receptors here all came from a man between 40 and 49 years old in good health.

This chain connects TRBV6-6 to TRBJ1-1, with D perhaps TRBD1 (5 bases). Trimming stripped 3 bases from V and 8 bases from J, with 10 bases between. This CDR3 is built from 12 residues. Germline lookup yields CDR1 MNHNY and CDR2 SVGAGI (reference sequence). For the CDR3, the DNA is TGTGCCAGCAGTTATGGGACGGGAGAAGCTTTCTTT. It specifies CASSYGTGEAFF.

The chain combines TRBV19 with TRBJ1-1; D is perhaps TRBD1 (6 bases). The CDR3 totals 17 residues. Germline V CDR1 and CDR2: LNHDA, SQIVND (reference sequence). V lost 3 bases and J 2 bases, leaving 19 bases between the germline ends. CDR3 DNA: TGTGCCAGTAGTATGGGGCTTGGGGGGGCCAGAAACACTGAAGCTTTCTTT. Translating it yields CASSMGLGGARNTEAFF.

The chain combines TRBV3-1 (or the pseudogene TRBV3-2) with TRBJ2-5; TRBD2 is a possible D gene (7 bases). The CDR3 consists of 16 residues. CDR1 is LGHDT, CDR2 YNNKEL, per germline (reference sequence). V was trimmed by 2 bases and J by 5 bases, leaving 18 bases between them. This chain's CDR3 is CASSQPRGGGGETQYF. The CDR3 DNA follows: TGTGCCAGCAGCCAACCGCGGGGCGGGGGCGGGGAGACCCAGTACTTC.

V usage is TRBV12-3 or TRBV12-4 and J usage is TRBJ2-7; D unresolved. V was cut by 5 bases and J by 6 bases, with 14 bases left in between. The CDR3 has 13 residues. The CDR3 loop is CASSRRALLEQYF. The CDR3 region has the DNA TGTGCCAGCAGTCGTCGGGCGTTACTCGAGCAGTACTTC.

The chain combines TRBV14 with TRBJ2-5; possibly TRBD1 or TRBD2 for D (5 bases each). With 4 bases removed from V and 5 bases from J, the gap between germline ends came to 20 bases. The CDR3 is 16 amino acids. Germline loops: CDR1 SGHDN, CDR2 FVKESK. The CDR3 DNA is TGTGCCAGCAGCCGCTTAGGAGCAGCCTGGGGGGAGACCCAGTACTTC. Its protein is CASSRLGAAWGETQYF.

The V call is TRBV3-1 (or the pseudogene TRBV3-2), the J call TRBJ1-5; D is undetermined. This CDR3 spans 13 amino acids. Trimming left V 3 bases short and J 7 bases short, with 10 bases between. CDR1 is LGHDT and CDR2 is YNNKEL in the germline V gene (reference sequence). CDR3 amino acids: CASSQMVGQPQHF. DNA of the CDR3: TGTGCCAGCAGCCAGATGGTGGGACAGCCCCAGCATTTT.

The rearrangement joins TRBV7-8 to TRBJ1-3, with unresolved D. Looked up from germline, CDR1 is SGHVS and CDR2 is FQNEAQ. The CDR3 is 15 residues long. Trimming cost V 4 bases and J 0 bases, with 10 bases left between them. The CDR3 reads CASSSRLSSGNTIYF. CDR3 bases: TGTGCCAGCAGCTCCCGTCTGAGCTCTGGAAACACCATATATTTT.

V gene TRBV9 combines with J gene TRBJ1-1; D possibly corresponds to TRBD1 (6 bases). The CDR3 is 15 residues long. Looked up from germline, CDR1 is SGDLS and CDR2 is YYNGEE. V was cut by 4 bases and J by 0 bases, with 13 bases left in between. CDR3 residues: CASSSGTFMNTEAFF. CDR3 DNA: TGTGCCAGCAGCTCAGGGACATTTATGAACACTGAAGCTTTCTTT.

V usage is TRBV5-4 and J usage is TRBJ2-2; the D gene is possibly TRBD1 (6 bases). There are 15 residues in the CDR3. V shed 5 bases and J shed 6 bases, with 17 bases lying between them. The V gene's germline CDR1 is SGHNT and CDR2 YYREEE (reference sequence). CDR3 DNA sequence: TGTGCCAGCAGGGCCGGGACACCCGAGGCCGGGGAGCTGTTTTTT. Translating it yields CASRAGTPEAGELFF. Together with reference TRBV5-4 and TRBJ2-2, the CDR3 gives the full variable domain: ETGVTQSPTHLIKTRGQQVTLRCSSQSGHNTVSWYQQALGQGPQFIFQYYREEENGRGNFPPRFSGLQFPNYSSELNVNALELDDSALYLCASRAGTPEAGELFFGEGSRLTVL.

This rearrangement joins TRBV18 to TRBJ2-4; TRBD1 matches at 8 bases. The CDR3 extends over 15 amino acids. The V gene end was trimmed by 6 bases and the J gene end by 7 bases; junction bases not matched to a gene: 11. The germline CDR1 and CDR2 sequences are KGHSH and LQKENI. Here the CDR3 reads CASSVSAGGANIQYF. The CDR3 DNA reads TGTGCCAGCTCCGTTTCCGCAGGGGGCGCGAACATTCAGTACTTC.

The chain employs TRBV7-2 and TRBJ2-3, with TRBD2 matching 8 bases. Germline V gene data show CDR1 as SGHTA and CDR2 as FQGNSA. The J segment lost 9 bases and the V segment lost 3 bases, leaving 8 bases of the junction unmatched. The CDR3 loop spans 14 amino acids. The CDR3 nucleotides are TGTGCCAGCAGCTTTAGCGGGACCCAAAGCACGCAGTATTTT. Protein product: CASSFSGTQSTQYF.

The J gene is TRBJ2-3, the V gene TRBV6-5; D call uncertain. V dropped 2 bases and J dropped 2 bases, with 8 bases sitting between them. This CDR3 is built from 14 residues. Germline V gene lookup returns CDR1 MNHEY and CDR2 SVGAGI. In DNA, the CDR3 is TGTGCCAGCAGTTACGGGCAAACCACAGATACGCAGTATTTT. This codes for CASSYGQTTDTQYF.

The chain links TRBV19 to TRBJ2-3; 11 nucleotides line up with TRBD2. CDR1 and CDR2 (germline): LNHDA, SQIVND (reference sequence). V trimming: 5 bases; J trimming: 0 bases; junction bases outside the gene matches: 10. This CDR3 comprises 18 residues. The CDR3 DNA is TGTGCCAGTAGTCCAGGGACTAGCGGCCAATCTAGCACAGATACGCAGTATTTT. Protein sequence: CASSPGTSGQSSTDTQYF.

This clone was detected once. This chain joins TRBV12-3 or TRBV12-4 and TRBJ1-1, with D possibly TRBD1 on 6 matching bases. V was clipped by 3 bases and J by 4 bases, with 9 bases between them. CDR3 length: 13 residues. Written as DNA, the CDR3 is TGTGCCAGCAGTTTTGCCAGGGGCACTGAAGCTTTCTTT. It codes for CASSFARGTEAFF.

This clone was recorded a few times. This rearrangement joins TRBV9 to TRBJ1-3; 7 positions match TRBD1. Trimming at V came to 0 bases and at J to 1 base, leaving 4 bases not matched to a gene. CDR1 is SGDLS, CDR2 YYNGEE, per germline. The CDR3 runs 16 residues. As DNA, the CDR3 is TGTGCCAGCAGCGTAGGCAGGGGGTGGTCTGGAAACACCATATATTTT. Translated, it gives CASSVGRGWSGNTIYF.

The V gene is TRBV19, the J gene TRBJ2-5; 13 nucleotides agree with TRBD2. Germline values: CDR1 LNHDA, CDR2 SQIVND (reference sequence). The CDR3 runs to 17 residues. After removal of 4 bases from V and 4 bases from J, the junction contained 9 bases not matched to a gene. The CDR3 loop is CASSRGLAGARGETQYF. The CDR3 DNA is TGTGCCAGTAGTAGAGGACTAGCGGGGGCCCGGGGAGAGACCCAGTACTTC. Filled out from reference TRBV19 and TRBJ2-5, the complete variable domain reads DGGITQSPKYLFRKEGQNVTLSCEQNLNHDAMYWYRQDPGQGLRLIYYSQIVNDFQKGDIAEGYSVSREKKESFPLTVTSAQKNPTAFYLCASSRGLAGARGETQYFGPGTRLLVL.

This sequence joins TRBV11-2 and TRBJ2-1; D remains unclear. Trimming stripped 6 bases from V and 7 bases from J, with 13 bases between. The germline V gene has CDR1 SGHAT and CDR2 FQNNGV. The CDR3 is made up of 13 amino acids. CDR3 DNA: TGTGCCAGCAGTCTCAGAACTGGAAATGAGCAGTTCTTC. It yields the protein CASSLRTGNEQFF.

The chain links TRBV14 to TRBJ2-7, with D uncertain. V was clipped by 4 bases and J by 0 bases, with 4 bases between them. CDR1 SGHDN and CDR2 FVKESK come from the germline V gene. The CDR3 loop spans 12 amino acids. The chain's CDR3 is CASSPFSYEQYF. CDR3 coding DNA: TGTGCCAGCAGCCCCTTCTCCTACGAGCAGTACTTC.

V is TRBV9 and J is TRBJ1-6; 10 bases align to TRBD1. The germline V gene has CDR1 SGDLS and CDR2 YYNGEE. This CDR3 is 15 amino acids long. After removal of 3 bases from V and 7 bases from J, the junction contained 4 bases not matched to a gene. CDR3 sequence (DNA): TGTGCCAGCAGCGGATCGGGACAGGGGAATTCACCCCTCCACTTT. It translates to CASSGSGQGNSPLHF.

This clone occurred once. The CDR3 spells CASGAATWGEQYF. DNA of the CDR3: TGTGCTAGTGGTGCAGCGACTTGGGGAGAGCAGTACTTC. The J gene is TRBJ2-7, the V gene TRBV12-5; the D is unclear. The CDR3 length is 13 residues. The germline V gene encodes CDR1 LGHNT and CDR2 FRNRAP. Trimming removed 5 bases at V and 7 bases at J, with 15 bases between.

The chain couples TRBV11-3 to TRBJ1-1, with 9 bases aligning to TRBD1. V was pared by 1 base and J by 5 bases, with 5 bases of the junction left unmatched. Per the germline V gene, CDR1 is SGHNT and CDR2 is YENEEA. The length of the CDR3 is 15 residues. Written as DNA, the CDR3 is TGTGCCAGCAGCTTAGCCGGGACAGGGAAGACTGAAGCTTTCTTT. Residues: CASSLAGTGKTEAFF.

This chain connects TRBV11-3 to TRBJ2-2; 7 nucleotides match TRBD2. The CDR3 runs to 15 residues. Germline assignment: CDR1 SGHNT and CDR2 YENEEA. The V segment lost 5 bases and the J segment 9 bases; nucleotides outside the gene matches: 12. In DNA form, the CDR3 reads TGTGCCAGCAGCCCGGTGGGGGGGGGAAGCCGGGAGCTGTTTTTT. Translated: CASSPVGGGSRELFF.

The table lists this clone with a count of one. This chain connects TRBV10-2 to TRBJ1-2; 7 nucleotides line up with TRBD1. Trimming at V came to 3 bases and at J to 0 bases, leaving 10 bases not matched to a gene. The germline V gene has CDR1 WSHSY and CDR2 SAAADI. CDR3 size: 17 residues. Here the CDR3 reads CASSEDRDSGANYGYTF. In DNA form, the CDR3 reads TGCGCCAGCAGTGAAGACAGGGATAGTGGAGCTAACTATGGCTACACCTTC.

This chain links TRBV21-1 with TRBJ1-6; no DNA check was done on the table's D call, TRBD1. TRBV21-1 represents a pseudogene. The CDR3 consists of 20 residues. The CDR3 DNA reads as TGTGCCAGCAGCAAAGTCGACAGGGCCCTAATGAGCTCCTATAATTCACCCCTCCACTTT. It encodes CASSKVDRALMSSYNSPLHF.